This TCR beta chain appears in the sequencing data of a study of patients and donors after allogeneic stem cell transplantation. MiXCR, applied by TCRdb to the RT-PCR reads, yields one record per CDR3 protein. The sample includes about 960,000 distinct CDR3 sequences, about a sixth seen only once; the top ten take 5% to 6.5%. The sample was blood, either unsorted or a sorted T cell fraction (not recorded which). The origin of this receptor is a human donor who was either an allogeneic HSCT recipient or a stem cell or donor lymphocyte infusion donor (not recorded which). It is not recorded whose cells these are; they may come from a transplant donor.

In DNA form, the CDR3 reads TGCAGTGCCCGGAGTCGGTCCTACAATGAGCAGTTCTTC. It is translated as CSARSRSYNEQFF. The V gene is TRBV20-1, the J gene TRBJ2-1; no reliable D call. This CDR3 has 13 residues. V was clipped by 6 bases and J by 1 base, with 10 bases between them. Germline V lookup: CDR1 DFQATT, CDR2 SNEGSKA (reference sequence).